Below are 20 T cell receptor beta chains sequenced from a single sample in a study of PD-1 blockade in classical Hodgkin lymphoma. All patients experienced relapse after autologous stem cell transplantation, and brentuximab vedotin exposure was variable. Libraries were prepared by immunoSEQ multiplex PCR; TCRdb keeps only in-frame clonotypes and omits some of them. The sample lists about 36,000 clones, about 70% seen once, with roughly 14% in the top ten. The sequencing used peripheral blood mononuclear cells (PBMCs), collected before the second cycle of nivolumab. The receptors shown here come from a human donor with classical Hodgkin lymphoma.

The rearrangement joins TRBV30 to TRBJ2-7; TRBD1 might be the D (6 bases). The CDR3 covers 16 residues. The V gene lost 0 bases and the J gene lost 5 bases, with 20 bases spanning the gap. CDR1 GTSNPN and CDR2 SVGIG come from the germline V gene (reference sequence). The CDR3 DNA is TGTGCCTGGAGTGTGTATCGAGACGTCAGGGGCCACGAGCAGTACTTC. It yields the protein CAWSVYRDVRGHEQYF. The entire variable domain, with the rest obtained from reference TRBV30 and TRBJ2-7, is as follows: SQTIHQWPATLVQPVGSPLSLECTVEGTSNPNLYWYRQAAGRGLQLLFYSVGIGQISSEVPQNLSASRPQDRQFILSSKKLLLSDSGFYLCAWSVYRDVRGHEQYFGPGTRLTVT.

The V call is TRBV28, the J call TRBJ1-5; D is undetermined. The V end was cut by 1 base, the J end by 1 base, with 11 bases between. This CDR3 contains 16 residues. CDR1 and CDR2 (germline): MDHEN, SYDVKM. The CDR3 region is CASSLLVGLSNQPQHF. CDR3 DNA: TGTGCCAGCAGTTTATTGGTCGGACTAAGCAATCAGCCCCAGCATTTT.

This chain connects TRBV5-1 to TRBJ1-2, with D unclear. In germline, CDR1 is SGHRS, CDR2 YFSETQ. With 3 bases removed from V and 0 bases from J, the gap between germline ends came to 12 bases. The CDR3 has 15 residues. CDR3 loop: CASSSGWETNYGYTF. The CDR3 nucleotides are TGCGCCAGCAGCTCCGGGTGGGAAACTAACTATGGCTACACCTTC.

The chain combines TRBV27 with TRBJ1-1, with no clear D. Trimming cost V 5 bases and J 4 bases, with 11 bases left between them. Germline CDR1 reads MNHEY; CDR2 reads SMNVEV (reference sequence). The CDR3 has 13 residues. This CDR3 is CASSNLPLTEAFF. For the CDR3, the DNA is TGTGCCAGCAGTAACCTCCCCCTCACTGAAGCTTTCTTT.

This clone has only one observation. This sequence joins TRBV28 and TRBJ2-1, with TRBD2 identical over 7 bases. The V segment lost 4 bases and the J segment 8 bases; nucleotides outside the gene matches: 14. The CDR3 contains 16 residues. CDR1 and CDR2 (germline): MDHEN, SYDVKM. CDR3 residues: CASSSRLSGGLDEQFF. CDR3 in DNA: TGTGCCAGCAGTTCCAGACTTTCGGGAGGCTTGGATGAGCAGTTCTTC.

This clone rates as medium-sized. The chain employs TRBV7-9 and TRBJ2-1; D is uncertain. Germline-derived CDR1 and CDR2 are SEHNR and FQNEAQ (reference sequence). V was trimmed by 2 bases and J by 2 bases, leaving 16 bases between them. The CDR3 has 17 residues. CDR3 sequence: CASSLSLSTYTYNEQFF. In DNA form, the CDR3 reads TGTGCCAGCAGCTTATCTCTTTCGACATATACCTACAATGAGCAGTTCTTC.

There are a few counts of this clone. The chain links TRBV5-1 to TRBJ2-5; D not resolved. CDR3 length: 14 amino acids. The V gene's germline CDR1 is SGHRS and CDR2 YFSETQ. V shed 4 bases and J shed 2 bases, with 12 bases lying between them. This CDR3 is CASSQRMLQETQYF. The CDR3 DNA is TGCGCCAGCAGCCAACGGATGTTGCAAGAGACCCAGTACTTC.

This chain joins TRBV6-1 and TRBJ1-6; D is undetermined. V was trimmed by 4 bases and J by 4 bases, leaving 11 bases between them. The CDR3 contains 15 residues. In germline, CDR1 is MNHNS, CDR2 SASEGT. Here the CDR3 reads CASSVGSRYNSPLHF. The CDR3 coding sequence is TGTGCCAGCAGTGTTGGCAGTAGGTATAATTCACCCCTCCACTTT.

The J gene is TRBJ2-5, the V gene TRBV19; D not certain. The germline V gene encodes CDR1 LNHDA and CDR2 SQIVND (reference sequence). The CDR3 covers 13 residues. V lost 6 bases and J 3 bases, leaving 11 bases between the germline ends. The CDR3 loop reads CASRSTDKETQYF. The DNA for the CDR3 is TGTGCCAGTAGGTCGACCGATAAAGAGACCCAGTACTTC.

The chain uses TRBV27 and TRBJ1-1, with D maybe TRBD1 (6 bases). This CDR3 contains 14 residues. The V end lost 6 bases, the J end lost 1 base, and 12 bases lay between the germline ends. Germline CDR1 is MNHEY and CDR2 is SMNVEV (reference sequence). In nucleotides, the CDR3 is TGTGCCAGCAGGAAACAGGGAGGGAACACTGAAGCTTTCTTT. Amino acids: CASRKQGGNTEAFF.

The chain joins TRBV15 to TRBJ2-6, with D maybe TRBD2 (6 bases). Trimming cost V 3 bases and J 3 bases, with 9 bases left between them. From germline, CDR1 is LNHNV and CDR2 YYDKDF (reference sequence). This CDR3 has 15 amino acids. The CDR3 sequence is CATSREGLGANVLTF. The CDR3 bases are TGTGCCACCAGCAGGGAGGGTCTTGGGGCCAACGTCCTGACTTTC.

This sequence joins TRBV9 and TRBJ2-7, with D perhaps matching TRBD1 or TRBD2 (5 bases each). Trimming removed 2 bases at V and 3 bases at J, with 18 bases between. Looked up from germline, CDR1 is SGDLS and CDR2 is YYNGEE. This CDR3 spans 16 amino acids. This CDR3 reads CASSVSSGTELYEQYF. The DNA of the CDR3 is TGTGCCAGCAGCGTGTCATCCGGGACGGAGCTCTACGAGCAGTACTTC.

V gene TRBV18 combines with J gene TRBJ1-2, with a possible D match to TRBD1 (5 bases). V gave up 3 bases and J gave up 3 bases, with 8 bases separating them. The CDR3 runs to 13 residues. Per the germline V gene, CDR1 is KGHSH and CDR2 is LQKENI. The CDR3, as DNA: TGTGCCAGCTCACCGAGCAGGGACTATGGCTACACCTTC. This translates into CASSPSRDYGYTF.

The table lists this clone with a few counts. V is TRBV18 and J is TRBJ1-4; 7 positions match TRBD1. CDR3 length: 16 amino acids. CDR1 KGHSH and CDR2 LQKENI come from the germline V gene. The J segment lost 5 bases and the V segment lost 4 bases, leaving 10 bases of the junction unmatched. The CDR3 bases are TGTGCCAGCTCACTTGGTTCGACAGGGTGGAATGAAAAACTGTTTTTT. Amino acids: CASSLGSTGWNEKLFF.

The rearrangement joins TRBV5-1 to TRBJ2-5; 12 nucleotides align to TRBD1. Germline V gene lookup returns CDR1 SGHRS and CDR2 YFSETQ. This CDR3 region has 15 residues. Trimming at V came to 3 bases and at J to 4 bases, leaving 4 bases not matched to a gene. The CDR3 protein is CASSWGTGGGETQYF. In nucleotides, the CDR3 is TGCGCCAGCAGCTGGGGGACAGGGGGCGGAGAGACCCAGTACTTC.

V usage is TRBV11-1 and J usage is TRBJ1-2; D gene ambiguous. Germline CDR1 is SGHAT and CDR2 is FQDESV (reference sequence). Trimming took 5 bases from V and 4 from J, leaving 11 bases between them. The CDR3 is 13 amino acids. CDR3 coding DNA: TGTGCCAGCAGCGGAGCGGGGATCTATGGCTACACCTTC. This translates into CASSGAGIYGYTF.

V is TRBV19 and J is TRBJ1-3; 7 positions agree with TRBD1. Germline V gene lookup returns CDR1 LNHDA and CDR2 SQIVND (reference sequence). With V trimmed by 4 bases and J by 0 bases, 9 bases remained unmatched. The CDR3 consists of 17 residues. CDR3 sequence: CASSTSPGTASGNTIYF. The CDR3 DNA sequence: TGTGCCAGTAGTACATCGCCCGGGACAGCCTCTGGAAACACCATATATTTT.

The chain has TRBV9 and TRBJ1-3; TRBD1 aligns across 10 bases. The trim removed 3 bases at V and 3 bases at J, leaving 6 bases unmatched. Germline V lookup: CDR1 SGDLS, CDR2 YYNGEE. The CDR3 is 16 amino acids. The CDR3 DNA sequence: TGTGCCAGCAGCGGACAGGGGGCTTATCGTGGAAACACCATATATTTT. Its protein is CASSGQGAYRGNTIYF.

V usage is TRBV7-3 and J usage is TRBJ2-7; D gene unclear. V lost 0 bases, J lost 3 bases, and 12 bases lay in between. CDR3 size: 15 residues. Germline V gene lookup returns CDR1 SGHTA and CDR2 FQGTGA. As DNA, the CDR3 is TGTGCCAGCAGCTTAACTCCCGGACCGATCTACGAGCAGTACTTC. It codes for CASSLTPGPIYEQYF.

V is TRBV5-6 and J is TRBJ2-7, with a possible D match to TRBD2 (5 bases). The CDR3 covers 13 residues. Germline V lookup: CDR1 SGHDT, CDR2 YYEEEE. V gave up 0 bases and J gave up 5 bases, with 9 bases separating them. The CDR3 nucleotides read TGTGCCAGCAGCTTGGGTACAGCGGACGAGCAGTACTTC. Amino acids: CASSLGTADEQYF.